This paragraph covers one TCR beta chain sequence. What it binds is not known. These data originate in a study of T cells in Graves' hyperthyroidism and ophthalmopathy. General study points: Researchers report that a 13 V-J model separated ophthalmopathy from stable hyperthyroidism.

Uncontrolled infection, other autoimmune disease, pregnancy or lactation excluded patients. Using less than 12 ml of fresh peripheral blood, PBMCs were prepared. TCR beta CDR3 region amplification was performed from RNA transcripts. Using the HTBI primer set, a first-round RT-PCR was run on the TCR CDR3. TCRdb ran MiXCR on the multiplex PCR reads and lists one entry per CDR3 protein. The data contain about 99,000 distinct CDR3 sequences, 40% to 50% of them singletons. V lost 6 bases, J lost 8 bases, and 4 bases stayed unmatched. The V gene's germline CDR1 is SGHVS and CDR2 FQNEAQ. CDR3 length: 14 residues.

This receptor was taken from a man in his forties or fifties with Graves' hyperthyroidism. The chain has TRBV7-8 and TRBJ1-6, with 10 positions matching TRBD1. Source material: blood. The CDR3 protein is CASRAGQGDSPLHF. Here the CDR3 DNA reads TGTGCCAGCAGGGCCGGACAGGGGGATTCACCCCTCCACTTT.